A single T cell receptor (beta chain) is shown here with its context. The data are from a study of blood T cell repertoires in COVID-19. Study information: The cDNA or gDNA used as material had been derived from T cells, B-cell-depleted T cells, or PBMCs.

The CDR3 is 16 amino acids. As originally analysed: Amplification of reference gene primers provided the estimated nucleated cell counts. Measured with immunoSEQ multiplex PCR; TCRdb has only the in-frame clones, and not every one. V and J calls and clone size follow that table, whereas D and trimming were derived from the DNA. Here the sample spans 300,000 to 450,000 clones, 70% to 90% being singletons. The chain carries TRBV21-1 and TRBJ2-2; the table's TRBD1 call for D was not verified on the DNA. TRBV21-1 is termed a pseudogene. The sequence was obtained from a man aged 30 to 39 who had recovered from COVID-19. Material for sequencing was PBMCs or T cells enriched from blood (not recorded which). The CDR3: CASSKGKGAGTGELFF. The CDR3 DNA is TGTGCCAGCAGCAAAGGAAAGGGGGCGGGCACCGGGGAGCTGTTTTTT.